The entry below describes one T cell receptor beta chain. The data stem from a study of T cell changes during pregnancy in multiple sclerosis. Germline loops: CDR1 MNHEY, CDR2 SMNVEV (reference sequence). The CDR3 runs 13 residues. Trimming left V 10 bases short and J 2 bases short, with 15 bases between. The assay was immunoSEQ multiplex PCR, and TCRdb's table has in-frame clones only and misses some. The sample consists of 50,000 or so clones, roughly 92% of them appearing once. Sequenced here: CD4+ T cells from peripheral blood mononuclear cells, sampled in the third trimester of pregnancy. J is TRBJ2-7 and V is TRBV27; D is unresolved. The sequence derives from a female donor with multiple sclerosis, enrolled in a pregnancy study. The CDR3 is CATRSRPPYEQYF. The CDR3 coding sequence is TGTGCCACCAGGTCCAGGCCCCCCTACGAGCAGTACTTC.